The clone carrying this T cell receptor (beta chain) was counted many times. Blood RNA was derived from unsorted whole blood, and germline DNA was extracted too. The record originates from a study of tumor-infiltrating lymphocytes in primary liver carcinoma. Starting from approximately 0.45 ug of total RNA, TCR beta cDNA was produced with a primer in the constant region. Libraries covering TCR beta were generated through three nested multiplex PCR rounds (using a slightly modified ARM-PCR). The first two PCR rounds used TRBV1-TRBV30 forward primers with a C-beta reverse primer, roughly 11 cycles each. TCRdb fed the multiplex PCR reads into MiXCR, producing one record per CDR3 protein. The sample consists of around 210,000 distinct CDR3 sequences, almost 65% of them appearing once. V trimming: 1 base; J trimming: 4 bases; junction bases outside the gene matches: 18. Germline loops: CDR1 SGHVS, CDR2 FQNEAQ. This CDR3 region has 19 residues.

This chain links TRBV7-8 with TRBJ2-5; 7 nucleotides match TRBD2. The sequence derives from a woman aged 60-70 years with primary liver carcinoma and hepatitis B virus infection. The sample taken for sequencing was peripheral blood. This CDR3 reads CASSLVGSPGGRRGETQYF. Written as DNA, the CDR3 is TGTGCCAGCAGCTTAGTGGGGTCCCCGGGCGGGAGAAGGGGAGAGACCCAGTACTTC. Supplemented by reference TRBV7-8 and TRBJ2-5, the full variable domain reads GAGVSQSPRYKVAKRGQDVALRCDPISGHVSLFWYQQALGQGPEFLTYFQNEAQLDKSGLPSDRFFAERPEGSVSTLKIQRTQQEDSAVYLCASSLVGSPGGRRGETQYFGPGTRLLVL.